The 22 T cell receptor beta chains below come from one sample, sequenced in a study of blood T cell repertoires in COVID-19. Repertoires were generated with immunoSEQ multiplex PCR, while TCRdb's copy carries only in-frame clones and drops some. Here the sample spans fewer than 90,000 clones, about 95% being singletons. Sequencing input: peripheral blood. The receptors were sampled from a human donor with active COVID-19. The donor label of this sample is uncertain.

The chain combines TRBV18 with TRBJ2-5; D may be TRBD1 (5 bases). This CDR3 region has 15 residues. Germline V lookup: CDR1 KGHSH, CDR2 LQKENI. V was shortened by 4 bases and J by 5 bases, with 17 bases between the two germline ends. In DNA, the CDR3 is TGTGCCAGCTCACAAAGGCCGCCGCCAGGGGAGACCCAGTACTTC. Translating gives CASSQRPPPGETQYF. The complete variable domain, with remaining parts taken from reference TRBV18 and TRBJ2-5, reads NAGVMQNPRHLVRRRGQEARLRCSPMKGHSHVYWYRQLPEEGLKFMVYLQKENIIDESGMPKERFSAEFPKEGPSILRIQQVVRGDSAAYFCASSQRPPPGETQYFGPGTRLLVL.

This chain connects TRBV7-2 to TRBJ2-5; maybe TRBD2 (7 bases). V was pared by 2 bases and J by 5 bases, with 15 bases between. Germline lookup yields CDR1 SGHTA and CDR2 FQGNSA. This CDR3 region has 15 residues. CDR3 nucleotides: TGTGCCAGCAGCTTACCCGCGGGGGCCTGGGAGACCCAGTACTTC. Translated: CASSLPAGAWETQYF.

V usage is TRBV15 and J usage is TRBJ2-1, with D possibly matching TRBD1 (5 bases). There are 15 residues in the CDR3. Germline CDR1 LNHNV, CDR2 YYDKDF (reference sequence). Trimming pared 1 base from V and 7 bases from J, leaving 14 bases between. The CDR3 here is CATSRVMGPRNEQFF. The CDR3 DNA sequence: TGTGCCACCAGCAGAGTTATGGGGCCTCGGAATGAGCAGTTCTTC.

The chain links TRBV9 to TRBJ2-2; D ambiguous. Germline V CDR1 and CDR2: SGDLS, YYNGEE. The CDR3 totals 14 residues. V lost 1 base and J 6 bases, leaving 10 bases between the germline ends. CDR3 residues: CASSVRQAAGELFF. CDR3 coding DNA: TGTGCCAGCAGCGTAAGGCAGGCCGCCGGGGAGCTGTTTTTT.

The CDR3 sequence: CASSLGGDLVEQYF. For the CDR3, the DNA is TGTGCCAGCAGCTTGGGGGGGGACCTGGTCGAGCAGTACTTC. The J gene is TRBJ2-7, the V gene TRBV11-3; 7 positions agree with TRBD2. Trimming removed 3 bases from V and 6 bases from J; junction bases left unmatched: 8. The CDR3 length is 14 residues. CDR1 is SGHNT, CDR2 YENEEA, per germline.

The chain links TRBV19 to TRBJ1-6; tentative D call: TRBD1 (6 bases). Trimming took off 6 bases at V and 10 bases at J, with 16 bases between the two ends. Germline V gene data show CDR1 as LNHDA and CDR2 as SQIVND (reference sequence). CDR3 length equals 14 residues. The CDR3 DNA reads as TGTGCCAGTAGGACGGACAGCCACGGGTCACCCCTCCACTTT. Translating it yields CASRTDSHGSPLHF.

This clone was detected once. The rearrangement uses TRBV28 and TRBJ2-1; tentative D call: TRBD1 (5 bases). CDR1 and CDR2 (germline): MDHEN, SYDVKM. Between the trimmed V and J ends, which lost 7 bases and 7 bases, there was a span of 11 bases. The length of the CDR3 is 12 residues. CDR3 DNA: TGTGCCAGCAACCAGGGATTGAATGAGCAGTTCTTC. Its protein product is CASNQGLNEQFF.

The J gene is TRBJ2-7, the V gene TRBV2, with D maybe TRBD2 (6 bases). Deletions cut 6 bases from V and 3 bases from J, with 15 bases between. The CDR3 totals 14 residues. Germline values: CDR1 SNHLY, CDR2 FYNNEI. This CDR3 reads CASSVSRGYYEQYF. DNA for the CDR3: TGTGCCAGCAGCGTATCGCGGGGCTACTACGAGCAGTACTTC.

V usage is TRBV5-1 and J usage is TRBJ2-1; D not resolved. The V and J ends lost 0 bases and 3 bases respectively, with 10 bases between them. CDR3 size: 15 residues. The germline CDR1 and CDR2 sequences are SGHRS and YFSETQ. CDR3: CASSLEWLLYNEQFF. The CDR3 DNA follows: TGCGCCAGCAGCTTGGAGTGGCTCCTCTACAATGAGCAGTTCTTC.

The chain carries TRBV6-5 and TRBJ2-7; weak D call: TRBD1 (6 bases). The V gene's germline CDR1 is MNHEY and CDR2 SVGAGI. This CDR3 spans 14 amino acids. Trimming pared 6 bases from V and 3 bases from J, leaving 15 bases between. CDR3 sequence (DNA): TGTGCCAGCAGAATAACAGGGTCGGACTACGAGCAGTACTTC. Protein: CASRITGSDYEQYF.

The chain combines TRBV7-2 with TRBJ2-3; D is perhaps TRBD2 (7 bases). CDR3 length equals 15 residues. Germline CDR1 and CDR2: SGHTA and FQGNSA. V lost 1 base, J lost 7 bases, and 15 bases lay in between. The CDR3 protein is CASSLVGGAPNTQYF. As DNA, the CDR3 is TGTGCCAGCAGCTTAGTGGGGGGGGCCCCTAATACGCAGTATTTT.

This chain connects TRBV5-1 to TRBJ2-3; 11 bases align to TRBD2. The germline V gene has CDR1 SGHRS and CDR2 YFSETQ. Losses at the gene ends were 4 bases for V and 4 bases for J; bases not matched to a gene: 5. The CDR3 length is 15 residues. CDR3 coding DNA: TGCGCCAGCAGCATGCTAGCGGGAGGACCAGATACGCAGTATTTT. Translating gives CASSMLAGGPDTQYF.

The chain combines TRBV9 with TRBJ1-2; D ambiguous. The CDR3 has 14 amino acids. CDR1 is SGDLS and CDR2 is YYNGEE in the germline V gene. V was clipped by 0 bases and J by 8 bases, with 14 bases between them. The CDR3 coding sequence is TGTGCCAGCAGCGTAGCTGAGGGAGTCGTAGGCTACACCTTC. Its translation is CASSVAEGVVGYTF.

V is TRBV6-6 and J is TRBJ2-3, with D perhaps TRBD1 (6 bases). Germline V gene data show CDR1 as MNHNY and CDR2 as SVGAGI (reference sequence). This CDR3 spans 15 amino acids. The V end lost 0 bases, the J end lost 2 bases, and 9 bases lay between the germline ends. In DNA, the CDR3 is TGTGCCAGCAGTTACTCGGGACAATACACAGATACGCAGTATTTT. Translation: CASSYSGQYTDTQYF.

The chain joins TRBV4-3 to TRBJ2-3; D is perhaps TRBD2 (7 bases). CDR1 and CDR2 from the germline V gene are LGHNA and YSLEER. V lost 0 bases and J 0 bases, leaving 13 bases between the germline ends. CDR3 length equals 17 residues. The CDR3 sequence: CASSQDSGGPSTDTQYF. CDR3 sequence (DNA): TGCGCCAGCAGCCAAGATTCGGGGGGCCCTAGCACAGATACGCAGTATTTT.

The gene calls are TRBV28 and TRBJ2-3; D unclear. Per the germline V gene, CDR1 is MDHEN and CDR2 is SYDVKM. Trimming removed 3 bases at V and 1 base at J, with 11 bases between. The CDR3 is made up of 15 amino acids. CDR3 amino acids: CASSFRAAGTDTQYF. The CDR3, as DNA: TGTGCCAGCAGTTTTCGCGCCGCGGGCACAGATACGCAGTATTTT.

The V gene is TRBV27, the J gene TRBJ2-7; 7 nucleotides line up with TRBD2. CDR1 and CDR2 from the germline V gene are MNHEY and SMNVEV (reference sequence). The CDR3 is 14 residues long. The V and J ends lost 3 bases and 7 bases, in that order; junction bases with no gene match: 9. CDR3 loop: CASSFSRGRGEQYF. The CDR3 nucleotides read TGTGCCAGCAGTTTTTCGCGCGGGCGGGGGGAGCAGTACTTC.

This clone was seen a handful of times. V gene TRBV7-2 combines with J gene TRBJ2-2; no clear D. The CDR3 is made up of 15 amino acids. Trimming cost V 5 bases and J 2 bases, with 12 bases left between them. Germline loops: CDR1 SGHTA, CDR2 FQGNSA. CDR3 nucleotides: TGTGCCAGCAGCATGGCGGCGGTTAACACCGGGGAGCTGTTTTTT. Its protein is CASSMAAVNTGELFF.

The genes are TRBV6-5 and TRBJ2-7, with no clear D. Germline CDR1 and CDR2: MNHEY and SVGAGI. V lost 7 bases, J lost 7 bases, and 17 bases lay in between. This CDR3 is built from 13 residues. In DNA, the CDR3 is TGTGCCAGCACGCCCCTCCCCGGTTGGGAGCAGTACTTC. It translates to CASTPLPGWEQYF.

This chain joins TRBV4-1 and TRBJ2-3; D may be TRBD2 (6 bases). With 2 bases removed from V and 2 bases from J, the gap between germline ends came to 11 bases. CDR3 size: 15 residues. Germline V CDR1 and CDR2: MGHRA, YSYEKL. The CDR3 nucleotides are TGCGCCAGCAGCCAATATGGGCGGGACACAGATACGCAGTATTTT. Amino acid sequence: CASSQYGRDTDTQYF.

This clone was seen a few times. The genes are TRBV29-1 and TRBJ1-4, with 8 bases that match TRBD1. With 6 bases clipped from V and 11 bases from J, the junction kept 14 bases outside the gene matches. Germline V CDR1 and CDR2: SQVTM, ANQGSEA. The CDR3 has 14 amino acids. CDR3 amino acids: CSVGSEGQGTKLFF. The DNA of the CDR3 is TGCAGCGTGGGGTCCGAAGGACAGGGCACGAAACTGTTTTTT. Full variable domain (missing parts from reference TRBV29-1 and TRBJ1-4): SAVISQKPSRDICQRGTSLTIQCQVDSQVTMMFWYRQQPGQSLTLIATANQGSEATYESGFVIDKFPISRPNLTFSTLTVSNMSPEDSSIYLCSVGSEGQGTKLFFGSGTQLSVL.

This clone has just one count. J is TRBJ2-3 and V is TRBV18; 15 bases match TRBD2. The CDR3 totals 17 residues. Trimming removed 3 bases from V and 5 bases from J; junction bases left unmatched: 6. Germline V CDR1 and CDR2: KGHSH, LQKENI. CDR3 residues: CASSPLRTSGGVDTQYF. CDR3 nucleotide sequence: TGTGCCAGCTCACCGCTCCGGACTAGCGGGGGGGTAGATACGCAGTATTTT.